The present T cell receptor (beta chain) was sequenced within a study of Ad26.COV2.S vaccination and SARS-CoV-2 variants. There are 15 residues in the CDR3. V was shortened by 1 base and J by 1 base, with 10 bases between the two germline ends. CDR1 and CDR2 from the germline V gene are SGHDT and YYEEEE. This clone was seen a single time. Regarding treatment: roughly 18 received Ad26.COV2.S at low or high dose, single or two shots; 5 received placebo; per-sample allocation not given. At day 63 after the first vaccine or placebo injection, samples were drawn. Libraries were prepared by immunoSEQ multiplex PCR; TCRdb keeps only in-frame clonotypes and omits some of them. The sample holds 350,000 to 500,000 clones, 89% seen once.

This TCR was sampled from a person aged 18-60 years who received the Ad26.COV2.S COVID-19 vaccine or a placebo. The chain recombines TRBV5-6 with TRBJ2-3, with no clear D. The material was peripheral blood, obtained in a trial of Ad26.COV2.S vaccine versus placebo. CDR3 residues: CASSLRAAGTDTQYF. The CDR3 region has the DNA TGTGCCAGCAGCTTGCGGGCAGCTGGCACAGATACGCAGTATTTT.